The clone carrying this T cell receptor beta chain appeared a few times. Its specificity is unknown. The CDR3 has 16 residues. J gave up 2 bases and V 4 bases, and 8 bases lay outside the gene matches. Germline V gene sequence: CDR1 MNHNS, CDR2 SASEGT. This sample was included in a study of beta chain features in type 1 diabetes. Averaging approximately 0.11 L, one heparinised blood draw came from each individual donor. Via CD45RO/CCR7/CD25/CD127/CD95/CD27, cells of the CD4+ naive, central memory, regulatory and stem cell-like memory subsets were sorted. The study reverse transcribed the entire isolated RNA, so it sequenced expressed TCRB transcripts. Read counts averaged around 3.6 million for samples of naive, central memory and regulatory T cells. Using immunoSEQ multiplex PCR, the repertoire was profiled, and TCRdb retains in-frame clones only, with some absent. Of 860,000 or so clones listed, roughly 16% were seen once; the top ten hold 0.02% to 0.03%.

General study points: Any HLA type influence on TCRB rearrangement was left unresolved here.

The V and J genes are TRBV6-1 and TRBJ2-3; 8 bases match TRBD2. This TCR came from a woman aged 18-30 years in good health. The sequenced sample consisted of naive CD4+ T cells from blood. CDR3 amino acids: CASSGKGLGPTDTQYF. DNA of the CDR3: TGTGCCAGCAGTGGAAAGGGACTAGGTCCCACAGATACGCAGTATTTT.